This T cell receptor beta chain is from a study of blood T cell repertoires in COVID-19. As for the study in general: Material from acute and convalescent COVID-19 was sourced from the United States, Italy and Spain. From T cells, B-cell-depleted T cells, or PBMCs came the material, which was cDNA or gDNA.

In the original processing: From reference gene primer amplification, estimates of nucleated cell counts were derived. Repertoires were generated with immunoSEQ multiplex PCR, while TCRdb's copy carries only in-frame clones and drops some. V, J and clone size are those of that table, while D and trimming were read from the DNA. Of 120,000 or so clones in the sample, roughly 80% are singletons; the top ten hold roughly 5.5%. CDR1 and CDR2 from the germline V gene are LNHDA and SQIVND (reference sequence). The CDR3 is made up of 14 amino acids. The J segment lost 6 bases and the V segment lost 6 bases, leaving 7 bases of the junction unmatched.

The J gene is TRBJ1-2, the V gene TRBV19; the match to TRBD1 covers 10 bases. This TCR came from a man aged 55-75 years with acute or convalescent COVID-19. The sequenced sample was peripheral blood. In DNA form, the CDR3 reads TGTGCCAGTAGCCCCGGACAGGGGGTAGATGGCTACACCTTC. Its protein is CASSPGQGVDGYTF. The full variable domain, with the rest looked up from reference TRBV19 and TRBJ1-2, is DGGITQSPKYLFRKEGQNVTLSCEQNLNHDAMYWYRQDPGQGLRLIYYSQIVNDFQKGDIAEGYSVSREKKESFPLTVTSAQKNPTAFYLCASSPGQGVDGYTFGSGTRLTVV.